These T cell receptor beta chains were read from a single sample in a study of cytotoxic CD8 clonotypes in ibrutinib-treated CLL. The data were produced by immunoSEQ multiplex PCR, yet TCRdb's version contains in-frame clones alone and is incomplete. The data show about 50,000 clones, 50% to 65% seen once. The input for sequencing was PBMCs, taken at disease progression, from a patient treated with ibrutinib. The origin of the receptors is a human donor with chronic lymphocytic leukemia. CDR3s include the opening cysteine and the closing phenylalanine or tryptophan. Fields, in order: CDR3 protein, CDR3 DNA, clone size, V gene, J gene, D gene. The D gene is left open where the match is weak. Size is stated for part of the rows, as once, few or many counts, or as a class when the clone is expanded.

CDR3 protein: CASRNSGRTGNTEAFF; CDR3 DNA: TGTGCCAGCCGAAACTCAGGAAGGACGGGGAACACTGAAGCTTTCTTT; clone size: -; V gene: TRBV19; J gene: TRBJ1-1; D gene: -
CDR3 protein: CASRPGQGTTEAFF; CDR3 DNA: TGTGCCAGTAGGCCGGGACAGGGAACCACTGAAGCTTTCTTT; clone size: few; V gene: TRBV19; J gene: TRBJ1-1; D gene: TRBD1
CDR3 protein: CASSLAGKSTDTQYF; CDR3 DNA: TGCGCCAGCAGCTTAGCGGGAAAAAGCACAGATACGCAGTATTTT; clone size: many; V gene: TRBV5-1; J gene: TRBJ2-3; D gene: TRBD2
CDR3 protein: CASSGQGGTQYF; CDR3 DNA: TGTGCCAGCAGTGGCCAAGGGGGGACCCAGTACTTC; clone size: -; V gene: TRBV2; J gene: TRBJ2-5; D gene: -
CDR3 protein: CASSLSPFPYPGLSNEKLFF; CDR3 DNA: TGTGCCAGCAGCTTAAGCCCGTTCCCATACCCGGGACTCTCTAATGAAAAACTGTTTTTT; clone size: -; V gene: TRBV11-3; J gene: TRBJ1-4; D gene: -
CDR3 protein: CASSYSGASTDTQYF; CDR3 DNA: TGCGCCAGCAGCTATAGCGGAGCTAGCACAGATACGCAGTATTTT; clone size: -; V gene: TRBV5-1; J gene: TRBJ2-3; D gene: -
CDR3 protein: CASSFPGTDTQYF; CDR3 DNA: TGTGCCAGCAGCTTCCCCGGCACAGATACGCAGTATTTT; clone size: -; V gene: TRBV6-5; J gene: TRBJ2-3; D gene: -
CDR3 protein: CASSPGWQPQHF; CDR3 DNA: TGTGCCAGCAGCCCGGGGTGGCAGCCCCAGCATTTT; clone size: few; V gene: TRBV28; J gene: TRBJ1-5; D gene: -
CDR3 protein: CASSYVPESEKLFF; CDR3 DNA: TGTGCCAGCAGTTACGTACCCGAAAGTGAAAAACTGTTTTTT; clone size: few; V gene: TRBV6-5; J gene: TRBJ1-4; D gene: -
CDR3 protein: CASSYPGVGGYTF; CDR3 DNA: TGTGCCAGCAGCTACCCAGGGGTAGGAGGCTACACCTTC; clone size: -; V gene: TRBV27; J gene: TRBJ1-2; D gene: -
CDR3 protein: CASSQGWGGSTYEQYF; CDR3 DNA: TGTGCCAGCAGCCAAGGTTGGGGAGGTAGCACCTACGAGCAGTACTTC; clone size: few; V gene: TRBV14; J gene: TRBJ2-7; D gene: -
CDR3 protein: CASSSRGFGQPQHF; CDR3 DNA: TGTGCCAGCAGCTCCAGGGGGTTTGGTCAGCCCCAGCATTTT; clone size: -; V gene: TRBV5-8; J gene: TRBJ1-5; D gene: TRBD1
CDR3 protein: CASSATLWANQPQHF; CDR3 DNA: TGTGCCAGCAGTGCGACCCTATGGGCAAATCAGCCCCAGCATTTT; clone size: many; V gene: TRBV6-1; J gene: TRBJ1-5; D gene: -
CDR3 protein: CSAGTVNQPQHF; CDR3 DNA: TGCAGCGCGGGGACAGTTAATCAGCCCCAGCATTTT; clone size: -; V gene: TRBV29-1; J gene: TRBJ1-5; D gene: TRBD1
CDR3 protein: CASRPGTGPDQPQHF; CDR3 DNA: TGTGCCAGCAGACCCGGGACAGGGCCTGATCAGCCCCAGCATTTT; clone size: few; V gene: TRBV6-5; J gene: TRBJ1-5; D gene: TRBD1
CDR3 protein: CASSGTGISGETQYF; CDR3 DNA: TGTGCCAGCAGTGGTACAGGGATCAGTGGAGAGACCCAGTACTTC; clone size: -; V gene: TRBV2; J gene: TRBJ2-5; D gene: -
CDR3 protein: CASEVRGLGEQYF; CDR3 DNA: TGTGCCAGCGAGGTGCGGGGCCTCGGCGAGCAGTACTTC; clone size: -; V gene: TRBV2; J gene: TRBJ2-7; D gene: -
CDR3 protein: CAISLGTGDQPQHF; CDR3 DNA: TGTGCCATCAGTCTAGGGACAGGGGATCAGCCCCAGCATTTT; clone size: -; V gene: TRBV10-3; J gene: TRBJ1-5; D gene: TRBD1
CDR3 protein: CASSGGSIHEQYF; CDR3 DNA: TGTGCCAGCAGCGGCGGGAGCATCCACGAGCAGTACTTC; clone size: -; V gene: TRBV9; J gene: TRBJ2-7; D gene: TRBD2